This T cell receptor beta chain appears in the sequencing data of a study of cytomegalovirus exposure and HLA in healthy donors. Whole-study results and caveats: Reportedly, a later analysis found an Asian-associated ancestry cluster had fewer N-insertions than the roughly 670-donor mean.

The primer mix had 60 Vbeta and 13 Jbeta primers. Sequencing was performed with immunoSEQ multiplex PCR; in TCRdb, only in-frame clones are kept and a portion is missing. The sample consists of around 150,000 clones, approximately 64% of them appearing once. As to this clone: Its target is not known.

Germline V gene sequence: CDR1 PRHDT, CDR2 FYEKMQ (reference sequence). The V end lost 4 bases, the J end lost 0 bases, and 16 bases lay between the germline ends. This CDR3 has 16 residues. The sequence was collected from a middle-aged woman in good health and CMV-seronegative. The sample comprised PBMCs. This sequence joins TRBV13 and TRBJ2-7; perhaps TRBD2 as D (6 bases). Here the CDR3 DNA reads TGTGCCAGCAGCTCCCAGACTAGTGGGGGCTCCTACGAGCAGTACTTC. Amino acids: CASSSQTSGGSYEQYF.